This is a list of T cell receptor beta chains from one sample in a study of blood T cell repertoires in COVID-19. Profiled with immunoSEQ multiplex PCR; TCRdb holds only in-frame clones, not every one. The sample shows 110,000 to 150,000 clones, over 70% of them seen only once. The sample comprised peripheral blood. All receptors come from a human donor in a cohort sampled during active COVID-19. Each CDR3 is given with its conserved first and last residue. Fields, in order: J gene, clone size, V gene, D gene, CDR3 protein, CDR3 DNA. A D gene is named only where the DNA matches it firmly. Size values are once, few and many counts, or a class for expanded clones, and some rows have none.

TRBJ2-7	-	TRBV6-2/TRBV6-3	TRBD1	CASSPTGDEQYF	TGTGCCAGCAGCCCGACAGGGGACGAGCAGTACTTC
TRBJ2-3	-	TRBV3-1/TRBV3-2	-	CASSQGAADTQYF	TGTGCCAGCAGCCAAGGGGCTGCAGATACGCAGTATTTT
TRBJ1-2	-	TRBV28	-	CASSLRGRDGYTF	TGTGCCAGCAGTTTGCGGGGTAGAGATGGCTACACCTTC
TRBJ1-5	few	TRBV11-2	-	CASSLALNQPQHF	TGTGCCAGCAGCTTAGCCTTGAATCAGCCCCAGCATTTT
TRBJ2-3	-	TRBV10-3	-	CAISDSRTQYF	TGTGCCATCAGTGACAGTCGTACGCAGTATTTT
TRBJ1-1	-	TRBV28	TRBD1	CASSAPGTGNTEAFF	TGTGCCAGCAGTGCACCCGGGACAGGGAACACTGAAGCTTTCTTT
TRBJ1-1	-	TRBV5-5	-	CASSFGPYQNTEAFF	TGTGCCAGCAGCTTTGGCCCTTACCAGAACACTGAAGCTTTCTTT
TRBJ1-1	-	TRBV19	TRBD1	CASSTTGGRFTEAFF	TGTGCCAGTAGTACCACAGGGGGACGTTTCACTGAAGCTTTCTTT
TRBJ2-2	-	TRBV19	-	CASRQSTGELFF	TGTGCCAGCCGACAAAGCACCGGGGAGCTGTTTTTT
TRBJ1-2	-	TRBV7-9	-	CASSLGAADSMGYTF	TGTGCCAGCAGCTTAGGAGCGGCGGATTCGATGGGCTACACCTTC
TRBJ2-1	few	TRBV7-3	-	CASSPYPVDEYNEQFF	TGTGCCAGCAGCCCCTACCCGGTCGATGAATACAATGAGCAGTTCTTC
TRBJ1-5	-	TRBV6-6	TRBD1	CATTQGTDWNQPQHF	TGTGCCACTACACAGGGGACGGATTGGAATCAGCCCCAGCATTTT
TRBJ2-7	-	TRBV5-1	TRBD1	CASRRGPGQTYEQYF	TGCGCCAGCAGAAGGGGGCCGGGGCAAACCTACGAGCAGTACTTC
TRBJ2-2	-	TRBV24-1	TRBD1	CATMGQGNTGELFF	TGTGCCACCATGGGACAGGGAAACACCGGGGAGCTGTTTTTT
TRBJ1-6	-	TRBV11-3	-	CASSLDSSYNSPLHF	TGTGCCAGCAGCTTAGACAGCTCCTATAATTCACCCCTCCACTTT
TRBJ1-4	-	TRBV10-3	-	CAISEPGYPNEKLFF	TGTGCCATCAGTGAACCAGGGTATCCTAATGAAAAACTGTTTTTT
TRBJ1-1	-	TRBV4-3	-	CASSERRNTEAFF	TGCGCCAGCAGCGAACGGAGGAACACTGAAGCTTTCTTT
TRBJ2-6	-	TRBV5-1	-	CASSFSIQKSSGANVLTF	TGCGCCAGCAGCTTCTCAATTCAGAAATCCTCTGGGGCCAACGTCCTGACTTTC
TRBJ1-1	-	TRBV7-6	-	CASSLGQGAFF	TGTGCCAGCAGCTTGGGACAAGGTGCGTTCTTT
TRBJ2-7	-	TRBV4-3	-	CASSHESGSTYEQYF	TGCGCCAGCAGCCATGAATCCGGGTCTACCTACGAGCAGTACTTC
TRBJ2-1	-	TRBV6-2/TRBV6-3	TRBD2	CASSPGLAYNEQFF	TGTGCCAGCAGCCCGGGACTAGCGTACAATGAGCAGTTCTTC
TRBJ2-1	-	TRBV29-1	-	CSVEGPTGHNEQFF	TGCAGCGTTGAAGGGCCGACAGGCCACAATGAGCAGTTCTTC
TRBJ2-1	-	TRBV18	TRBD2	CASSPSGGTTYNEQFF	TGTGCCAGCTCACCTAGCGGGGGGACGACCTACAATGAGCAGTTCTTC
TRBJ1-6	-	TRBV19	TRBD1	CASSKGTARLAGNSPLHF	TGTGCCAGTAGTAAGGGGACAGCGAGGCTAGCGGGGAATTCACCCCTCCACTTT
TRBJ2-3	-	TRBV21-1	-	CASSKRSDSSTDTQYF	TGTGCCAGCAGCAAAAGGTCGGACTCTAGCACAGATACGCAGTATTTT
TRBJ1-2	-	TRBV3-1/TRBV3-2	TRBD1	CASSELPGGYGYTF	TGTGCCAGCAGCGAACTCCCAGGGGGCTATGGCTACACCTTC
TRBJ1-3	-	TRBV19	TRBD1	CASSAGQGARGNTIYF	TGTGCCAGTAGTGCAGGACAGGGGGCGCGTGGAAACACCATATATTTT
TRBJ1-4	-	TRBV6-2/TRBV6-3	TRBD1	CASSTPAGTGNEKLFF	TGTGCCAGCAGTACCCCCGCCGGGACAGGGAATGAAAAACTGTTTTTT
TRBJ1-1	-	TRBV11-2	TRBD1	CASSRGTAFDEAFF	TGTGCCAGCAGTCGGGGGACAGCCTTCGATGAAGCTTTCTTT